The 13 T cell receptor beta chains presented below share a single source sample, sequenced in a study of monozygotic twins with inflammatory bowel disease (dated by TCRdb to about 2019). Library method: 5' RACE. TCRdb shows the sequencer as Illumina HiSeq 2500. Based on TCRdb reprocessing of the reads, there is one entry per CDR3 protein sequence, and DNA is missing. This sample's clone table shows 400,000 to 500,000 distinct CDR3 sequences. The top ten constitute about 2.3% of the sample. Input material: blood. These receptors came from a human donor with ulcerative colitis or Crohn's disease, or a healthy co-twin of an affected twin (not recorded which).

The J gene is TRBJ1-1, the V gene TRBV5-1; TCRdb outputs TRBD1, but without DNA this stays unchecked. Per the germline V gene, CDR1 is SGHRS and CDR2 is YFSETQ. The CDR3 is 15 residues long. CDR3 loop: CASSLDPATNTEAFF.

V is TRBV29-1 and J is TRBJ1-1. This CDR3 spans 11 amino acids. CDR1 and CDR2 (germline): SQVTM, ANQGSEA. The CDR3 reads CSTGLNTEAFF.

V is TRBV20-1 and J is TRBJ1-2; checking the TCRdb D call of TRBD1 is not possible without DNA. Germline-derived CDR1 and CDR2 are DFQATT and SNEGSKA (reference sequence). This CDR3 contains 14 residues. The CDR3: CSAQRDRFLYGYTF.

The chain links TRBV7-9 to TRBJ2-1; TCRdb's D gene call, TRBD2, goes unchecked for lack of DNA. The germline CDR1 and CDR2 sequences are SEHNR and FQNEAQ (reference sequence). This CDR3 region has 16 residues. CDR3 sequence reads: CASSLAASGENNEQFF. The full variable domain, rest sourced from reference TRBV7-9 and TRBJ2-1, is DTGVSQNPRHKITKRGQNVTFRCDPISEHNRLYWYRQTLGQGPEFLTYFQNEAQLEKSRLLSDRFSAERPKGSFSTLEIQRTEQGDSAMYLCASSLAASGENNEQFFGPGTRLTVL.

The rearrangement joins TRBV30 to TRBJ1-1; the TCRdb D gene call, TRBD1, has no DNA to confirm it. The germline CDR1 and CDR2 sequences are GTSNPN and SVGIG (reference sequence). This CDR3 comprises 13 residues. CDR3: CAWFTRLGTEAFF.

The chain has TRBV5-1 and TRBJ2-7; as DNA is missing, the TRBD2 call by TCRdb cannot be tested. Germline loops: CDR1 SGHRS, CDR2 YFSETQ. The CDR3 is 13 residues long. The CDR3 spells CASSFSLSYEQYF.

V and J are TRBV5-1 and TRBJ2-2; there is no DNA to check the TCRdb D call of TRBD1. In germline, CDR1 is SGHRS, CDR2 YFSETQ. The CDR3 consists of 19 residues. CDR3 loop: CASSLSQGVKPESTGELFF.

The chain links TRBV28 to TRBJ2-7; TCRdb's D call, TRBD1, is unchecked because there is no DNA. The CDR3 is made up of 13 amino acids. Looked up from germline, CDR1 is MDHEN and CDR2 is SYDVKM. CDR3 residues: CASSGQGPYEQYF.

The chain employs TRBV4-2 and TRBJ2-1; TCRdb lists TRBD2, though no DNA is available to test this call. The CDR3 totals 17 residues. From germline, CDR1 is LGHNA and CDR2 YNFKEQ. CDR3 sequence: CASSQVLAGGTNNEQFF.

The chain employs TRBV20-1 and TRBJ1-1; TCRdb's D gene call, TRBD1, goes unchecked for lack of DNA. The CDR3 extends over 11 amino acids. The germline V gene encodes CDR1 DFQATT and CDR2 SNEGSKA (reference sequence). The CDR3 sequence is CSVLSGTEAFF.

This sequence joins TRBV4-3 and TRBJ2-7; TCRdb proposes TRBD1, but this gene call is untestable without DNA. This CDR3 is 14 amino acids long. Germline V gives CDR1 LGHNA, CDR2 YSLEER. CDR3 in amino acids: CASSRTGEDYEQYF.

The rearrangement uses TRBV5-1 and TRBJ2-1; TCRdb selects TRBD2, and the lack of DNA leaves this call unchecked. This CDR3 has 17 amino acids. Germline V lookup: CDR1 SGHRS, CDR2 YFSETQ. CDR3 sequence reads: CASSSAGTSGKYNEQFF.

The chain combines TRBV10-3 with TRBJ2-3. The CDR3 contains 13 residues. Germline V gene data show CDR1 as ENHRY and CDR2 as SYGVKD. The CDR3: CAIEQAGTDTQYF.